This T cell receptor beta chain was obtained from a study of response to subunit inactivated influenza vaccine (dated by TCRdb to the late 2010s). Study-level background: Deep quantitative profiling of the T cell receptor repertoire was used in the study to follow responses to a trivalent subunit inactivated influenza vaccine.

Note on this clonotype: It has no known antigen specificity. Base qualities are missing; no much larger clone stands one base away.

Study-wide conclusions, independent of this receptor: The authors proposed that each seasonal influenza vaccination may bring in only a limited number of new T cells.

Library preparation employed RT-PCR. This sample was sequenced with an Illumina HiSeq 2500. TCRdb reworked the public reads: Q25 trimming with fastp, MiXCR clone assembly, productive beta chains retained. Each entry merges the rows of one CDR3 protein and shows their most common DNA and genes. The sample records about 500,000 distinct CDR3 sequences, roughly 7.6% of which are singletons. The top ten clones comprise about an eighth of the sample. The junction shows trimming of 5 bases on V and 4 bases on J, and the gene matches do not reach 14 bases of it. The cysteine opens and the phenylalanine closes a CDR3 of 17 amino acids. Only CDR3 DNA is held: 51 bases, read in frame from base 1. In the germline V gene (reference sequence), CDR1 corresponds to LNHNV and CDR2 to YYDKDF.

The clonotype comes from a man in his fifties or sixties who received an inactivated influenza vaccine. Donor details come from another sample of the same person, matched by shared clones. The sequence joins TRBV15 to TRBJ1-2; 9 middle bases align to TRBD1. This sample comprised PBMCs from blood, obtained around 2 years after vaccination. The nucleotide sequence is given as TGTGCCACCAGCCGAACAGGACAGGGGCCTCCACTCTATGGCTACACCTTC. The resulting protein is CATSRTGQGPPLYGYTF.